These 8 T cell receptor beta chains share one sample of origin, sequenced in a study of shared clonotypes between healthy human individuals. Measured with immunoSEQ multiplex PCR; TCRdb has only the in-frame clones, and not every one. The sample comprises about 380,000 clones, around 96% of which are singletons, and around 0.32% rests with the top ten. Input material: memory CD8+ T cells sorted from blood. Subset of the sample: CD45RO+ cells pooled with CCR7-negative TemRA cells. Every receptor here comes from a man aged 25 to 45 in good health.

The rearrangement joins TRBV25-1 to TRBJ1-3; 7 nucleotides line up with TRBD1. CDR1 is MGHDK, CDR2 SYGVNS, per germline. Germline trimming cut 1 base from V and 4 bases from J; bases unmatched to any gene: 7. The CDR3 contains 16 residues. Here the CDR3 DNA reads TGTGCCAGCAGTGAATCCCGTGACAGGGAGGGAAACACCATATATTTT. It specifies CASSESRDREGNTIYF.

This chain uses TRBV19 with TRBJ1-1; D unclear. Germline V gives CDR1 LNHDA, CDR2 SQIVND (reference sequence). Trimming left V 1 base short and J 5 bases short, with 8 bases between. The CDR3 contains 13 residues. This CDR3 reads CASSIGEGTEAFF. DNA of the CDR3: TGTGCCAGTAGTATAGGGGAGGGTACTGAAGCTTTCTTT.

The rearrangement uses TRBV5-6 and TRBJ2-1; possibly TRBD1 or TRBD2 for D (5 bases each). Trimming removed 3 bases from V and 2 bases from J, with 15 bases in between. The V gene's germline CDR1 is SGHDT and CDR2 YYEEEE. This CDR3 is built from 16 residues. CDR3 region: CASSSGTTNAYNEQFF. The CDR3 region has the DNA TGTGCCAGCAGCTCGGGGACCACCAACGCCTACAATGAGCAGTTCTTC. The full variable domain, its missing parts supplied by reference TRBV5-6 and TRBJ2-1, is DAGVTQSPTHLIKTRGQQVTLRCSPKSGHDTVSWYQQALGQGPQFIFQYYEEEERQRGNFPDRFSGHQFPNYSSELNVNALLLGDSALYLCASSSGTTNAYNEQFFGPGTRLTVL.

The gene calls are TRBV11-2 and TRBJ2-3; 7 nucleotides match TRBD2. Trimming removed 3 bases from V and 1 base from J; junction bases left unmatched: 4. Germline CDR1 SGHAT, CDR2 FQNNGV. The CDR3 covers 15 residues. CDR3 protein: CASSFTSDGTDTQYF. CDR3 DNA: TGTGCCAGCAGCTTTACTAGCGATGGCACAGATACGCAGTATTTT.

This chain joins TRBV6-1 and TRBJ2-5; D is uncertain. Germline V lookup: CDR1 MNHNS, CDR2 SASEGT. This CDR3 spans 13 amino acids. Trimming cost V 8 bases and J 1 base, with 11 bases left between them. The CDR3 loop is CASALSAQETQYF. CDR3 nucleotides: TGTGCCAGCGCTCTGAGTGCCCAAGAGACCCAGTACTTC.

CDR3 residues: CASPGGHGELFF. CDR3 nucleotides: TGTGCCAGCCCAGGTGGGCACGGGGAGCTGTTTTTT. The rearrangement joins TRBV2 to TRBJ2-2, with no clear D. In germline, CDR1 is SNHLY, CDR2 FYNNEI. This CDR3 has 12 residues. V lost 8 bases to trimming and J lost 7 bases, with 11 bases between them. Full variable domain (rest looked up from reference TRBV2 and TRBJ2-2): EPEVTQTPSHQVTQMGQEVILRCVPISNHLYFYWYRQILGQKVEFLVSFYNNEISEKSEIFDDQFSVERPDGSNFTLKIRSTKLEDSAMYFCASPGGHGELFFGEGSRLTVL.

The J gene is TRBJ2-1, the V gene TRBV4-1; D call uncertain. Germline V gives CDR1 MGHRA, CDR2 YSYEKL. Between the trimmed V and J ends, which lost 0 bases and 8 bases, there was a span of 11 bases. The CDR3 consists of 14 residues. The chain's CDR3 is CASSQDRIGHEQFF. The CDR3 region has the DNA TGCGCCAGCAGCCAAGATAGGATAGGGCATGAGCAGTTCTTC.

This clone was seen once. CDR3 sequence reads: CASSQLYNEQFF. CDR3 DNA sequence: TGCGCCAGCAGCCAACTTTACAATGAGCAGTTCTTC. This chain connects TRBV4-1 to TRBJ2-1, with unresolved D. CDR1 MGHRA and CDR2 YSYEKL come from the germline V gene. The V gene lost 2 bases and the J gene lost 4 bases, with 3 bases spanning the gap. This CDR3 is built from 12 residues.